Listed below are T cell receptor beta chains from one sample, sequenced in a study of blood T cell repertoires in COVID-19. Profiling relied on immunoSEQ multiplex PCR, and the TCRdb table lists in-frame clones only, not all of them. The sample has tens of thousands of clones; approximately 90% are singletons. Sample: peripheral blood. These receptors all stem from a human donor in a cohort sampled during active COVID-19. Each CDR3 is given with its conserved first and last residue. D genes are given only for firm matches. Expanded clones get a size class; other rows say once, few or many, or leave the size out.

CDR3 length | J gene | clone size | D gene | V gene | CDR3 DNA | CDR3 protein
14 | TRBJ2-7 | NA | TRBD1 | TRBV28 | TGTGCCAGCAGCGCAGACAGGGAAGCCTACGAGCAGTACTTC | CASSADREAYEQYF
17 | TRBJ2-6 | NA | NA | TRBV25-1 | TGTGCCAACCTAAAAGGACTCACCCGCTCTGGGGCCAACGTCCTGACTTTC | CANLKGLTRSGANVLTF
16 | TRBJ2-5 | once | NA | TRBV3-1/TRBV3-2 | TGTGCCAGCAGCCAAGAACTAACGGGAGGGGGCGAGACCCAGTACTTC | CASSQELTGGGETQYF
18 | TRBJ2-1 | NA | NA | TRBV6-1 | TGTGCCAGCAGTGAAGTCCTAGGTCAGGGAACATACTTACCTGCCCAGTTCTTC | CASSEVLGQGTYLPAQFF
13 | TRBJ2-1 | once | NA | TRBV4-2 | TGTGCCAGCAGCCCCGGACTTAGCAATGAGCAGTTCTTC | CASSPGLSNEQFF
15 | TRBJ2-5 | NA | TRBD2 | TRBV28 | TGTGCCAGCAGTCCGAGCGGGATGATTCAAGAGACCCAGTACTTC | CASSPSGMIQETQYF
16 | TRBJ1-1 | NA | NA | TRBV28 | TGTGCCAGCAGTTTATTCGGCAGGGGTCTGAACACTGAAGCTTTCTTT | CASSLFGRGLNTEAFF
17 | TRBJ2-3 | NA | TRBD2 | TRBV19 | TGTGCCAGTAGTATAGTACGGCGGGTCAGCGGGATTGATACGCAGTATTTT | CASSIVRRVSGIDTQYF
12 | TRBJ2-5 | NA | TRBD2 | TRBV7-2 | TGTGCCAGCAGCTTAGAGCGGGGGACCCAGTACTTC | CASSLERGTQYF
14 | TRBJ2-2 | NA | NA | TRBV6-4 | TGTGCCAGCAGTCCAAACTTGAACACCGGGGAGCTGTTTTTT | CASSPNLNTGELFF
12 | TRBJ2-1 | NA | NA | TRBV7-9 | TGTGCCAGCAGCTTAGCCGGGACTCAGCAGTTCTTC | CASSLAGTQQFF
15 | TRBJ2-7 | NA | NA | TRBV14 | TGTGCCAGCAGCCTCGACCGCTTCCCTTTCGGGGAGCAGTACTTC | CASSLDRFPFGEQYF
15 | TRBJ1-5 | NA | NA | TRBV19 | TGTGCCAGTAGTACTAACAGGGTACGCAATCAGCCCCAGCATTTT | CASSTNRVRNQPQHF
13 | TRBJ1-2 | NA | TRBD1 | TRBV11-2 | TGTGCCAGCAGCTCTACAGGGGTTTATGGCTACACCTTC | CASSSTGVYGYTF
14 | TRBJ2-1 | NA | NA | TRBV5-1 | TGCGCCAGCCGTAGCGGACTCAACTACAATGAGCAGTTCTTC | CASRSGLNYNEQFF
15 | TRBJ2-7 | NA | TRBD2 | TRBV28 | TGTGCCAGCAGTTCAGGTAGCGGGTCCGGTAGGGAGCAGTACTTC | CASSSGSGSGREQYF
17 | TRBJ2-2 | few | NA | TRBV6-2/TRBV6-3 | TGTGCCAGCAGTTACTCGTTAAGGGGAAGTAGGACCGGGGAGCTGTTTTTT | CASSYSLRGSRTGELFF
15 | TRBJ1-1 | NA | NA | TRBV7-8 | TGTGCCAGCAGCGGAAAGGGGCGGCCGAACACTGAAGCTTTCTTT | CASSGKGRPNTEAFF
15 | TRBJ1-1 | NA | TRBD1 | TRBV27 | TGTGCCAGCAGCCCTACGAGGGGGCGTAATACTGAAGCTTTCTTT | CASSPTRGRNTEAFF
13 | TRBJ2-7 | few | NA | TRBV4-1 | TGCGCCAGCAGCCTACAGGGAGCCTACGAGCAGTACTTC | CASSLQGAYEQYF
13 | TRBJ1-2 | NA | NA | TRBV12-3/TRBV12-4 | TGTGCCAGCAGTTCCTCAGGGCTTGGCGGCTACACCTTC | CASSSSGLGGYTF
14 | TRBJ1-5 | NA | TRBD1 | TRBV5-6 | TGTGCCAGCAGCCCCGGACAGGGGACTCAGCCCCAGCATTTT | CASSPGQGTQPQHF
15 | TRBJ2-1 | few | TRBD2 | TRBV19 | TGTGCCAGTAGTAAGGCGGGAGTGGACTACAATGAGCAGTTCTTC | CASSKAGVDYNEQFF
17 | TRBJ1-2 | NA | TRBD1 | TRBV5-1 | TGCGCCAGCAGCCACGGACCGGGACAGGGGGCTGGCTATGGCTACACCTTC | CASSHGPGQGAGYGYTF
14 | TRBJ2-1 | NA | TRBD2 | TRBV4-1 | TGCGCCAGCAGCCAAAGGGGAGGGCGCAATGAGCAGTTCTTC | CASSQRGGRNEQFF
16 | TRBJ1-6 | NA | NA | TRBV28 | TGTGCCAGCAGTTCCCTGGAGGCCCCGGCGAATTCACCCCTCCACTTT | CASSSLEAPANSPLHF
13 | TRBJ2-1 | NA | NA | TRBV14 | TGTGCCAGCAGCCCCGGGGTAGCGGCTGAGCAGTTCTTC | CASSPGVAAEQFF
15 | TRBJ1-6 | NA | TRBD1 | TRBV27 | TGTGCCAGCAGTCCCGGGACAGGGGTTGATTCACCCCTCCACTTT | CASSPGTGVDSPLHF
21 | TRBJ2-7 | NA | TRBD2 | TRBV7-8 | TGTGCCAGCAGCTTAGCCCTCAGACTAGCGGGAGGGCCAAGTTATACCAACGAGCAGTACTTC | CASSLALRLAGGPSYTNEQYF
13 | TRBJ1-1 | NA | TRBD1 | TRBV12-5 | TGTGCTAGTGGTGTCGGACAGGGGGCACAAGCTTTCTTT | CASGVGQGAQAFF
13 | TRBJ1-2 | NA | TRBD1 | TRBV28 | TGTGCCAGCAGCGACAGGGTGCAGGATGGCTACACCTTC | CASSDRVQDGYTF
16 | TRBJ1-4 | few | NA | TRBV27 | TGTGCCAGCAGTTTTCTACCTACTGCAACTAATGAAAAACTGTTTTTT | CASSFLPTATNEKLFF
15 | TRBJ2-7 | NA | TRBD2 | TRBV3-1/TRBV3-2 | TGTGCCAGCAGCCAGACTAGCGGGAGGGGGCTCGAGCAGTACTTC | CASSQTSGRGLEQYF
11 | TRBJ2-1 | NA | NA | TRBV25-1 | TGTGCCAGCAGTGAGGCGGGACTGCAGTTCTTC | CASSEAGLQFF
13 | TRBJ1-2 | once | TRBD1 | TRBV27 | TGTGCCAGCAAAGACGGACAGGGCTATGGCTACACCTTC | CASKDGQGYGYTF
15 | TRBJ2-7 | once | TRBD2 | TRBV19 | TGTGCCAGTAGTCCGAAAGCGGGAGGGCCGTACGAGCAGTACTTC | CASSPKAGGPYEQYF
15 | TRBJ2-7 | NA | NA | TRBV3-1/TRBV3-2 | TGTGCCAGCAGCCAAGATATAGGACAACACTACGAGCAGTACTTC | CASSQDIGQHYEQYF
15 | TRBJ2-1 | NA | TRBD2 | TRBV11-2 | TGTGCCAGCACTAGCGGGTCCTTATCCTACAATGAGCAGTTCTTC | CASTSGSLSYNEQFF
18 | TRBJ2-7 | NA | TRBD2 | TRBV4-1 | TGCGCCAGCAGCGCCAATTTTCTATTAGCGGGAGATGACTACGAGCAGTACTTC | CASSANFLLAGDDYEQYF
14 | TRBJ1-6 | NA | TRBD1 | TRBV19 | TGTGCCAGTAGTATCGCACAGGGGGAATCACCCCTCCACTTT | CASSIAQGESPLHF
14 | TRBJ2-1 | NA | NA | TRBV7-3 | TGTGCCAGCAGCTTTAGAGGGACCTACAATGAGCAGTTCTTC | CASSFRGTYNEQFF
15 | TRBJ2-7 | NA | NA | TRBV7-9 | TGTGCCAGCAGCTTCCCACCAGGGGGGTCCTACGAGCAGTACTTC | CASSFPPGGSYEQYF
14 | TRBJ2-7 | NA | NA | TRBV28 | TGTGCCAGCAGTTACACGGACTCCCGGAACGAGCAGTACTTC | CASSYTDSRNEQYF
14 | TRBJ1-6 | once | TRBD1 | TRBV28 | TGTGCCAGCAGCCTGACAGGGGGCGGTTCACCCCTCCACTTT | CASSLTGGGSPLHF
13 | TRBJ1-1 | NA | NA | TRBV28 | TGTGCCAGCGATGCAGGGCCGGGCACTGAAGCTTTCTTT | CASDAGPGTEAFF
13 | TRBJ1-1 | once | NA | TRBV3-1/TRBV3-2 | TGTGCCAGCAGCAGGACAGTCAACACTGAAGCTTTCTTT | CASSRTVNTEAFF
15 | TRBJ2-1 | NA | TRBD2 | TRBV7-7 | TGTGCTAGCAGCTTGGAGACTAGCGGCCCCGGTGAGCAGTTCTTC | CASSLETSGPGEQFF